The present T cell receptor (beta chain) was sequenced within a study of beta chain features in type 1 diabetes. Broader study findings: Still unanswered here is whether HLA type influences TCRB rearrangement. Among all four CD4+ subsets, Type 1 diabetes patients had TCRB CDR3s that were moderately but significantly shorter.

Trimming cost V 5 bases and J 7 bases; bases outside gene matches: 9. The CDR3 is made up of 14 amino acids. Germline V gene data show CDR1 as SEHNR and CDR2 as FQNEAQ (reference sequence). Every isolated RNA sample was fully reverse transcribed, so sequencing captured expressed TCRB transcripts. Clones were read by immunoSEQ multiplex PCR, and TCRdb kept only the in-frame ones, dropping some. In the table there are about 160,000 clones, 8% to 8.5% of which are singletons. This clone was detected a few times. As yet, its antigen is unknown. Via CD45RO/CCR7/CD25/CD127/CD95/CD27, cells of the CD4+ naive, central memory, regulatory and stem cell-like memory subsets were sorted.

Sequenced input: central memory CD4+ T cells from blood. This TCR derives from a woman aged 18 to 35 with type 1 diabetes. This chain links TRBV7-9 with TRBJ1-1, with TRBD1 identical over 8 bases. The CDR3 reads CASSPGQGKVEAFF. The CDR3 DNA sequence: TGTGCCAGCAGCCCCGGACAGGGTAAAGTTGAAGCTTTCTTT.